The 10 T cell receptor beta chains in this list originate from one sample, sequenced in a study of blood T cell repertoires in COVID-19. Assay used: immunoSEQ multiplex PCR; TCRdb lists only in-frame clones, some missing. Here the sample spans some 250,000 clones, 86% being singletons. Sequenced material: peripheral blood. The receptor set was obtained from a woman in her 30s who had recovered from COVID-19.

The chain joins TRBV2 to TRBJ2-2; 10 bases align to TRBD2. The germline gives CDR1 SNHLY, CDR2 FYNNEI. The CDR3 has 15 amino acids. J gave up 0 bases and V 5 bases, and 0 bases lay outside the gene matches. In DNA form, the CDR3 reads TGTGCCAGCAGTCTAGCGGGGGCGAACACCGGGGAGCTGTTTTTT. Translating gives CASSLAGANTGELFF.

This CDR3 is CASRPGQGAYEQYF. As DNA, the CDR3 is TGTGCCAGTCGACCGGGACAGGGCGCCTACGAGCAGTACTTC. This chain links TRBV19 with TRBJ2-7, with 9 positions matching TRBD1. Looked up from germline, CDR1 is LNHDA and CDR2 is SQIVND (reference sequence). Trimming cost V 8 bases and J 2 bases; bases outside gene matches: 7. There are 14 residues in the CDR3.

The chain employs TRBV15 and TRBJ1-4; 8 bases are shared with TRBD1. The CDR3 runs 15 residues. CDR1 and CDR2 (germline): LNHNV, YYDKDF (reference sequence). The J segment lost 5 bases and the V segment lost 2 bases, leaving 4 bases of the junction unmatched. CDR3 protein: CATSRNRQGNEKLFF. DNA of the CDR3: TGTGCCACCAGCAGAAATAGACAGGGGAATGAAAAACTGTTTTTT.

V usage is TRBV5-6 and J usage is TRBJ1-1; D call uncertain. Looked up from germline, CDR1 is SGHDT and CDR2 is YYEEEE. V gave up 0 bases and J gave up 12 bases, with 12 bases separating them. The CDR3 contains 12 residues. DNA for the CDR3: TGTGCCAGCAGCTTGGGCCAGGTCGCCACTTTCTTT. This gives the protein CASSLGQVATFF.

This sequence joins TRBV4-1 and TRBJ1-6; D unclear. Germline assignment: CDR1 MGHRA and CDR2 YSYEKL. The CDR3 is 15 amino acids. Deletions cut 4 bases from V and 9 bases from J, with 16 bases between. The CDR3 sequence: CASSLRQDLGSPLHF. The CDR3 nucleotides read TGCGCCAGCAGCCTAAGGCAGGATTTGGGTTCACCCCTCCACTTT.

This clone appeared a few times. V usage is TRBV6-5 and J usage is TRBJ1-1; D possibly corresponds to TRBD1 (6 bases). CDR1 MNHEY and CDR2 SVGAGI come from the germline V gene. This CDR3 contains 14 residues. V lost 5 bases, J lost 4 bases, and 14 bases lay in between. In nucleotides, the CDR3 is TGTGCCAGCAGTCCAGGGGTGAGTGGCACTGAAGCTTTCTTT. It codes for CASSPGVSGTEAFF.

This chain connects TRBV4-3 to TRBJ2-5, with D perhaps matching TRBD1 (6 bases). CDR1 LGHNA and CDR2 YSLEER come from the germline V gene. The V end lost 3 bases, the J end lost 7 bases, and 12 bases lay between the germline ends. CDR3 size: 13 residues. The CDR3 loop is CASSQGGQLTQYF. In DNA, the CDR3 is TGCGCCAGCAGCCAGGGTGGACAGTTGACCCAGTACTTC.

The rearrangement joins TRBV29-1 to TRBJ2-5; D is possibly TRBD1 (6 bases). There are 14 residues in the CDR3. In germline, CDR1 is SQVTM, CDR2 ANQGSEA. V was pared by 5 bases and J by 1 base, with 14 bases between. The CDR3 loop reads CSVKDSSSQETQYF. CDR3 DNA: TGCAGCGTTAAGGACAGCTCGTCCCAAGAGACCCAGTACTTC.

The chain recombines TRBV11-2 with TRBJ2-7, with 8 bases matching TRBD1. The CDR3 has 16 amino acids. Trimming at V came to 0 bases and at J to 2 bases, leaving 6 bases not matched to a gene. Looked up from germline, CDR1 is SGHAT and CDR2 is FQNNGV. The CDR3: CASSLDRDRGPYEQYF. The CDR3 DNA reads TGTGCCAGCAGCTTAGATAGAGACAGGGGACCCTACGAGCAGTACTTC.

This clone was detected once. The chain recombines TRBV11-2 with TRBJ1-2; maybe TRBD1 (6 bases). The CDR3 length is 15 residues. Trimming took 5 bases from V and 0 from J, leaving 13 bases between them. Germline V gene sequence: CDR1 SGHAT, CDR2 FQNNGV. CDR3 DNA: TGTGCCAGCAGCCACCACAGGGCTTCTAACTATGGCTACACCTTC. It yields the protein CASSHHRASNYGYTF.